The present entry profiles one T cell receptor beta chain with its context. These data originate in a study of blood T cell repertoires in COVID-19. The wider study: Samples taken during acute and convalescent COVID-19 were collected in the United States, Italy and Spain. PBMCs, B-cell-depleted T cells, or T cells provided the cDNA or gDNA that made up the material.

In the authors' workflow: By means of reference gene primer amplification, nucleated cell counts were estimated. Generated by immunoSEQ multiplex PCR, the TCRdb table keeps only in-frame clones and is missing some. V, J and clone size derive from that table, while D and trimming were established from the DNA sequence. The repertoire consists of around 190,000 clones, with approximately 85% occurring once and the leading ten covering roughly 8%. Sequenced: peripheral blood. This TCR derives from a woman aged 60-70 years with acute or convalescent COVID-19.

The DNA for the CDR3 is TGTGCCAGCTCACTGAGATCAAGCGGGAGACGAGGGGAGCTGTTTTTT. Encoded protein: CASSLRSSGRRGELFF. The chain has TRBV6-6 and TRBJ2-2, with 8 bases that match TRBD2. From germline, CDR1 is MNHNY and CDR2 SVGAGI (reference sequence). The junction had 16 bases not matched to a gene; V was cut back by 8 bases and J by 8 bases. The CDR3 covers 16 residues.